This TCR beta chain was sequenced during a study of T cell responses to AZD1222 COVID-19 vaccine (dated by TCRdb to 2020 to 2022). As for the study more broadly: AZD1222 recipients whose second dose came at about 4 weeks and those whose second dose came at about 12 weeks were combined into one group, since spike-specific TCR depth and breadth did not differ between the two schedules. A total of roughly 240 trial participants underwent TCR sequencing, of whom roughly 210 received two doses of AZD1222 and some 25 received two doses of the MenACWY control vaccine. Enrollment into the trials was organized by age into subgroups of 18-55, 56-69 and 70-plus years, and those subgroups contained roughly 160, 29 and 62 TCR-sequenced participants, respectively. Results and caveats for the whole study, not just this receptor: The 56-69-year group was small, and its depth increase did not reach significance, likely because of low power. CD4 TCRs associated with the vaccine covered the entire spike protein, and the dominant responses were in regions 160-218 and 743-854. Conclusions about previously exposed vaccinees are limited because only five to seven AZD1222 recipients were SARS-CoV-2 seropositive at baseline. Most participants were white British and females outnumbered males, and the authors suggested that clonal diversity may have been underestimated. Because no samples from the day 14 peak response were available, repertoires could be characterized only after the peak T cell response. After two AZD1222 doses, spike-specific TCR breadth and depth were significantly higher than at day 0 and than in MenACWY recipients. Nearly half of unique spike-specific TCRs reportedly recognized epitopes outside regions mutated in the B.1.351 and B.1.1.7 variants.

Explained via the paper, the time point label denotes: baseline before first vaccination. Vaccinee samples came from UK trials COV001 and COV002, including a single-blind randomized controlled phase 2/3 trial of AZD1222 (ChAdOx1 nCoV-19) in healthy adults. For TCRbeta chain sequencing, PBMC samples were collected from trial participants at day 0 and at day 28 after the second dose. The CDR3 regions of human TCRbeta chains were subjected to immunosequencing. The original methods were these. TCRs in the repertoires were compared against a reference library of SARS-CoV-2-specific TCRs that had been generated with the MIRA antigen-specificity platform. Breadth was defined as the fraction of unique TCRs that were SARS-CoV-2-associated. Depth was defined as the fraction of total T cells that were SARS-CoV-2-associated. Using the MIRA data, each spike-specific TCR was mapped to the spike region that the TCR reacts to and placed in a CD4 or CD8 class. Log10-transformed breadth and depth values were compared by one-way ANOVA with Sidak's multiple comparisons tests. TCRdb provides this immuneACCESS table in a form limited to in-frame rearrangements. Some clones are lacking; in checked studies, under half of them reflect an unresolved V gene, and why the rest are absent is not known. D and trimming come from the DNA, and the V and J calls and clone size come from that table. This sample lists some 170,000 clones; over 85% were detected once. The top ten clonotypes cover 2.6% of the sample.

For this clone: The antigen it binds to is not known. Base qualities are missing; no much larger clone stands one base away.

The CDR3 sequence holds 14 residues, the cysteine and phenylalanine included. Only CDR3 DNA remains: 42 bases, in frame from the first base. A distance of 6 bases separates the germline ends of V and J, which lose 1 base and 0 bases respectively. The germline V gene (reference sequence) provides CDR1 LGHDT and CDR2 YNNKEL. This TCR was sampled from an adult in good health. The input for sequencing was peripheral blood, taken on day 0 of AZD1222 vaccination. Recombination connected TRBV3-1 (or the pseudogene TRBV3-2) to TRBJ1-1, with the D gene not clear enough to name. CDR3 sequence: CASSQAGMNTEAFF. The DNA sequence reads TGTGCCAGCAGCCAAGCAGGAATGAACACTGAAGCTTTCTTT.